What follows are 7 T cell receptor beta chains derived from one specimen sequenced in a study of T cells in Graves' hyperthyroidism and ophthalmopathy. TCR beta CDR3 sequences were amplified from RNA transcripts. Initially, a first-round RT-PCR of the TCR CDR3 employed the HTBI primer set. Each CDR3 protein is one row after TCRdb ran MiXCR on the multiplex PCR reads. Of 210,000 or so distinct CDR3 sequences in the sample, 15% to 20% were seen once. Sequencing was carried out using blood. These receptors were obtained from a man aged 50 to 60 with Graves' hyperthyroidism.

This clonotype has at least ten counts. For the CDR3, the DNA is TGTGCCAGCAGTGCTCGACAGGGAAATACCTACGAGCAGTACTTC. Encoded protein: CASSARQGNTYEQYF. The J gene is TRBJ2-7, the V gene TRBV6-2 or TRBV6-3; 7 bases agree with TRBD1. The CDR3 sequence is 15 residues long. Germline trimming cut 5 bases from V and 2 bases from J; bases unmatched to any gene: 9. The V gene's germline CDR1 is MNHEY and CDR2 SVGEGT.

Ten or more counts support this clonotype. This chain uses TRBV28 with TRBJ2-3; 8 bases are shared with TRBD1. The CDR3 runs to 18 residues. Germline V gene lookup returns CDR1 MDHEN and CDR2 SYDVKM. The V gene end was trimmed by 1 base and the J gene end by 5 bases; junction bases not matched to a gene: 14. CDR3 amino acids: CASSLYFQGATSEDTQYF. CDR3 nucleotide sequence: TGTGCCAGCAGTTTATACTTCCAGGGGGCCACAAGCGAAGATACGCAGTATTTT.

V usage is TRBV15 and J usage is TRBJ2-7, with 9 bases matching TRBD1. J gave up 5 bases and V 0 bases, and 5 bases lay outside the gene matches. The CDR3 is 15 amino acids. In germline, CDR1 is LNHNV, CDR2 YYDKDF (reference sequence). The CDR3 sequence: CATSRDHRGRNEQYF. CDR3 nucleotide sequence: TGTGCCACCAGCAGAGACCACAGGGGGCGGAACGAGCAGTACTTC.

This clonotype was detected many times. The V call is TRBV11-1, the J call TRBJ2-1, with D possibly matching TRBD1 (6 bases). Trimming took off 4 bases at V and 3 bases at J, with 16 bases between the two ends. CDR1 and CDR2 (germline): SGHAT, FQDESV (reference sequence). This CDR3 is 16 amino acids long. The CDR3 DNA follows: TGTGCCAGCAGCTCCCGGGACAACAAAAACTACAATGAGCAGTTCTTC. Protein: CASSSRDNKNYNEQFF. Combining the CDR3 with reference TRBV11-1 and TRBJ2-1 gives the whole variable domain EAEVAQSPRYKITEKSQAVAFWCDPISGHATLYWYRQILGQGPELLVQFQDESVVDDSQLPKDRFSAERLKGVDSTLKIQPAELGDSAMYLCASSSRDNKNYNEQFFGPGTRLTVL.

The sample holds many counts of this clonotype. The chain recombines TRBV6-1 with TRBJ1-5; D uncertain. Germline V gene sequence: CDR1 MNHNS, CDR2 SASEGT. There are 12 residues in the CDR3. The germline V and J ends were trimmed by 5 bases and 4 bases, with 6 bases remaining between them. In DNA, the CDR3 is TGTGCCAGCAGTTATGCTAATCAGCCCCAGCATTTT. Its protein product is CASSYANQPQHF.

This clonotype has a count of ten or more. The genes are TRBV11-2 and TRBJ2-3; D may be TRBD2 (6 bases). The CDR3 contains 16 residues. Germline assignment: CDR1 SGHAT and CDR2 FQNNGV. V was clipped by 0 bases and J by 2 bases, with 12 bases between them. CDR3 nucleotides: TGTGCCAGCAGCTTAGAATTAGCGGATCTCACAGATACGCAGTATTTT. Protein: CASSLELADLTDTQYF. Drawing the rest from reference TRBV11-2 and TRBJ2-3, the complete variable domain is EAGVAQSPRYKIIEKRQSVAFWCNPISGHATLYWYQQILGQGPKLLIQFQNNGVVDDSQLPKDRFSAERLKGVDSTLKIQPAKLEDSAVYLCASSLELADLTDTQYFGPGTRLTVL.

The chain carries TRBV10-2 and TRBJ2-7; unclear D gene. There are 14 residues in the CDR3. Between the trimmed V and J ends, which lost 6 bases and 5 bases, there was a span of 17 bases. From germline, CDR1 is WSHSY and CDR2 SAAADI. The CDR3 DNA sequence: TGCGCCAGCAGGAGCCTGGTGGATTTTGACGAGCAGTACTTC. It yields the protein CASRSLVDFDEQYF.